Below, one T cell receptor beta chain is given with its context. The antigen is unknown. The data were taken from a study of glioma-infiltrating T cells after dendritic cell vaccination. Study outcomes and limitations: Complete blood and tumor specimen sets were limited to few patients. Patients with more pretreatment TILs had longer time to progression and survival.

Germline CDR1 is KGHSH and CDR2 is LQKENI. CDR3 length equals 14 residues. Trimming left V 3 bases short and J 5 bases short, with 13 bases between. Only patients with spare fresh-frozen tumor and over two years of follow-up were included. Amplification used 60 V beta primers and 13 J beta primers. Data came from immunoSEQ multiplex PCR; TCRdb stores just in-frame clones and leaves some out. Here the sample spans about 64,000 clones, more than 75% being singletons. The specimen was blood, collected before dendritic cell vaccination. The TCR originated in a human donor with glioblastoma. The V call is TRBV18, the J call TRBJ1-1, with D possibly TRBD1 on 6 matching bases. CDR3 in amino acids: CASSPDITGTEAFF. CDR3 bases: TGTGCCAGCTCACCCGACATTACAGGGACTGAAGCTTTCTTT.